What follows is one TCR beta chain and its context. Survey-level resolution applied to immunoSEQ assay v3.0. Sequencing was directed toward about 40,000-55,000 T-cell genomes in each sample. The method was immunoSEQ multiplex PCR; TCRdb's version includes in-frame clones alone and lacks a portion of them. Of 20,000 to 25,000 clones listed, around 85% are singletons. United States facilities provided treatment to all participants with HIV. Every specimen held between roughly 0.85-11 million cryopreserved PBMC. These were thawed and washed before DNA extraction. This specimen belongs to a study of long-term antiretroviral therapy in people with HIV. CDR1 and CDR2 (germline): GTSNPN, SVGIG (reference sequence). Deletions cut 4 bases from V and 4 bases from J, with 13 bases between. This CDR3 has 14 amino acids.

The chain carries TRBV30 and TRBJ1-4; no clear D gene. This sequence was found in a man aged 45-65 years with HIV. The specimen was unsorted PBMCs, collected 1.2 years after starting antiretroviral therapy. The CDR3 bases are TGTGCCTGGACGCCTTCGGGTTATAATGAAAAACTGTTTTTT. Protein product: CAWTPSGYNEKLFF.